This T cell receptor (beta chain) was captured in a study of cytomegalovirus exposure and HLA in healthy donors. Findings of the study overall: A later analysis showed that HLA-associated TCR beta chains had undergone more clonal expansion than equally common others.

The PCR used 60 Vbeta and 13 Jbeta primers. Measured with immunoSEQ multiplex PCR; TCRdb has only the in-frame clones, and not every one. The sample carries about 220,000 clones, under 80% recorded once. Remarks on this clone: Its antigen is unknown.

This CDR3 is 15 amino acids long. J lost 5 bases, V lost 6 bases, and 13 bases had no gene match. Germline V gives CDR1 SQVTM, CDR2 ANQGSEA. The sequence was obtained from a woman aged 25 to 39 in good health and CMV-seronegative. The chain joins TRBV29-1 to TRBJ2-5, with 9 bases that match TRBD2. The sample was PBMCs. The CDR3 reads CSVSRGGAGGETQYF. CDR3 coding DNA: TGCAGCGTCTCCCGGGGGGGTGCGGGGGGGGAGACCCAGTACTTC.